The clone carrying this T cell receptor (beta chain) occurred once. This sample was included in a study of blood T cell repertoires in COVID-19. Study context: Sites across the United States, Italy and Spain contributed samples from acute and convalescent COVID-19. T cells, B-cell-depleted T cells, or PBMCs provided the cDNA or gDNA that served as material.

As originally analysed: For nucleated cells, counts were estimated from reference gene primer amplification. Produced via immunoSEQ multiplex PCR; TCRdb's table is partial and in-frame only. The V and J calls and the clone size are those of that table, but D and trimming were determined from the DNA. The repertoire holds about 180,000 clones, with 85% to 90% as singletons. This CDR3 region has 13 residues. Germline V gives CDR1 MGHDK, CDR2 SYGVNS. Trimming cost V 6 bases and J 1 base, with 8 bases left between them. The source material was peripheral blood. This sequence joins TRBV25-1 and TRBJ2-3; possibly TRBD2 for D (5 bases). This clonotype originated in an older man with active or convalescent COVID-19. In DNA, the CDR3 is TGTGCCAGCAGGGACTCCGGCACAGATACGCAGTATTTT. Residues: CASRDSGTDTQYF.